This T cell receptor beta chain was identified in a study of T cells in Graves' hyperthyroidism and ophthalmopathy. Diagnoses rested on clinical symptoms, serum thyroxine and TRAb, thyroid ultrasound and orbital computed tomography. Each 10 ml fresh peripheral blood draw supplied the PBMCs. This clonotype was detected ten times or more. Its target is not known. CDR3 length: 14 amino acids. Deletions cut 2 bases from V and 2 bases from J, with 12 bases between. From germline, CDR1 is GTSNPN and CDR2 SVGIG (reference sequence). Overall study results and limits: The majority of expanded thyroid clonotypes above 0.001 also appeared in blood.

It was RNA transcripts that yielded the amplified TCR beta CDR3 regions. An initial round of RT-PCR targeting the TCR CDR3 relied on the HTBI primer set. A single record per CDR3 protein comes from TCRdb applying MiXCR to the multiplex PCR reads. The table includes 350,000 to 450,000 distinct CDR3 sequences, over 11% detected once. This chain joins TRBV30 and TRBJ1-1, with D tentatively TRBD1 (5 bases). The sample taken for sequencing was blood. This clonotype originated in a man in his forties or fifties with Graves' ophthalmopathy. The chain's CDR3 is CAWSFDSRNTEAFF. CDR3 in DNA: TGTGCCTGGAGTTTTGACAGTAGAAACACTGAAGCTTTCTTT.